This TCR beta chain derives from a study of technical replicates of blood from a few donors. There are 14 residues in the CDR3. The germline V gene has CDR1 MDHEN and CDR2 SYDVKM. The ends lost 6 bases at V and 10 bases at J; junction bases unmatched: 12. Generated by immunoSEQ multiplex PCR, the TCRdb table keeps only in-frame clones and is missing some. The sample has about 80,000 clones, nearly 98% seen once; the top ten hold 0.12% to 0.15%. The sequencing sample was made of T cells isolated from PBMCs. The sequence came from a human donor in good health. The V and J genes are TRBV28 and TRBJ1-1; 9 bases are a match to TRBD1. CDR3 in DNA: TGTGCCAGCAGCGCGCCACAGGGGGCGGCGGGAGCTTTCTTT. Translated, it gives CASSAPQGAAGAFF.